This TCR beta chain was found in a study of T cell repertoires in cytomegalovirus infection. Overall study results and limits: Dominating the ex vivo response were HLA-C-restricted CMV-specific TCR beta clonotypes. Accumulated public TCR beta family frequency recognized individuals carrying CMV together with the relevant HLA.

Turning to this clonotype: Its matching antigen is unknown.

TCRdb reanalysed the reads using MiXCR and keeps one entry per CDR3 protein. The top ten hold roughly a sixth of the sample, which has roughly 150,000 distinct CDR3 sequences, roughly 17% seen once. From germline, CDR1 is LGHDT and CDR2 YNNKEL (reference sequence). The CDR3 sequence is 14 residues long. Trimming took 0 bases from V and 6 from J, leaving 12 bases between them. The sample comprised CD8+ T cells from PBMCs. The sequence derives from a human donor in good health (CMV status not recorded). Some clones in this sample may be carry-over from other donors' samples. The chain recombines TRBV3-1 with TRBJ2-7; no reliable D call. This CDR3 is CASSQDTSDLEQYF. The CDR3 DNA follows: TGTGCCAGCAGCCAAGATACGAGCGATCTCGAGCAGTACTTC.